Listed below are T cell receptor beta chains from one sample, sequenced in a study of blood T cells in healthy people across ages. TCRdb re-analysed the 5' RACE reads in MiXCR, keeping a single row per CDR3 protein. The data contain about 1.7 million distinct CDR3 sequences, 28% of them singletons. The specimen was blood. The receptors were sampled from a woman younger than 45 in good health. CDR3s include the opening cysteine and the closing phenylalanine or tryptophan. The D gene is left open where the match is weak. For some rows the clone size is stated as once, few or many, or as a class when expanded; others skip it.

d_gene	v_gene	abundance	j_gene	CDR3nt	CDR3aa
-	TRBV5-1	few	TRBJ2-5	TGCGCCAGCAGCTCACGGGGGGCCAGGGAAGAGACCCAGTACTTC	CASSSRGAREETQYF
-	TRBV28	few	TRBJ1-2	TGTGCCAGCAGTTTTGGGGGAACTAACTATGGCTACACCTTC	CASSFGGTNYGYTF
TRBD1	TRBV6-1	-	TRBJ1-6	TGTGCCAGCAGTGAACCCACAGGGGGCCGATATTCACCCCTCCACTTT	CASSEPTGGRYSPLHF
-	TRBV2	few	TRBJ2-6	TGTGCCAGCCCCCGCCAGGGAGGCTCTGGGGCCAACGTCCTGACTTTC	CASPRQGGSGANVLTF
TRBD2	TRBV7-2	-	TRBJ2-7	TGTGCCAGCAGCTTTCGGACTAGCCCCCACGAGCAGTACTTC	CASSFRTSPHEQYF
-	TRBV27	-	TRBJ1-1	TGTGCCAGCGGGGGCGTTAAGGGGACTGAAGCTTTCTTT	CASGGVKGTEAFF
-	TRBV7-9	few	TRBJ2-7	TGTGCCAGCAGCAACCGGGACTTGGACAAGCAGTACTTC	CASSNRDLDKQYF
-	TRBV12-3/TRBV12-4	-	TRBJ2-7	TGTGCCAGCAGCCCCGACGGCGGGTTAAGCTATGAGCAGTACTTC	CASSPDGGLSYEQYF
-	TRBV12-3/TRBV12-4	-	TRBJ2-3	TGTGCCAGCACCGAGAGGCAGGGCGGCACAGATACGCAGTATTTT	CASTERQGGTDTQYF
-	TRBV5-6	few	TRBJ2-3	TGTGCCAGCAGCTTAGCAGCGAGAGTGGGTAGAGATACGCAGTATTTT	CASSLAARVGRDTQYF
-	TRBV27	-	TRBJ2-7	TGTGCCAGCAGTTTTGCTGGGGAGGGGGGTGCCTACGAGCAGTACTTC	CASSFAGEGGAYEQYF
-	TRBV18	few	TRBJ2-1	TGTGCCAGCTCGGGAGGGGACAGCTCCTACAATGAGCAGTTCTTC	CASSGGDSSYNEQFF
-	TRBV9	many	TRBJ2-5	TGTGCCAGCAGCGTTGAGGGGAGCCAAGAGACCCAGTACTTC	CASSVEGSQETQYF
-	TRBV9	-	TRBJ2-7	TGTGCCAGCAGCGTCACTTCGGGGTCAGCGGGCGGCGAGCAGTACTTC	CASSVTSGSAGGEQYF
-	TRBV29-1	-	TRBJ1-4	TGCAGCGCCCGAAATTCCGGAGGGGTTGAAAAACTGTTTTTT	CSARNSGGVEKLFF
TRBD1	TRBV12-3/TRBV12-4	-	TRBJ1-1	TGTGCCAGCAGCCATAGGACAGGGGGGACAACTATGAACACTGAAGCTTTCTTT	CASSHRTGGTTMNTEAFF
-	TRBV12-3/TRBV12-4	-	TRBJ2-5	TGTGCCAGCAGTCCTTGGGGGGGCCTGGGAGAGACCCAGTACTTC	CASSPWGGLGETQYF
TRBD1	TRBV20-1	many	TRBJ2-7	TGCAGTGCTAGCAGGGGGCCCCCAGGTAACGAGCAGTACTTC	CSASRGPPGNEQYF
-	TRBV15	-	TRBJ2-3	TGTGCCACCAGCAGAGAAGGGGGGTCACTCGCAGATACGCAGTATTTT	CATSREGGSLADTQYF
-	TRBV7-2	many	TRBJ2-1	TGTGCCAGCAGCAGGCCGAGGGCCCCCTACAATGAGCAGTTCTTC	CASSRPRAPYNEQFF
-	TRBV6-6	few	TRBJ1-5	TGTGCCAGCAGACCGAAAGGGGAGAGCAATCAGCCCCAGCATTTT	CASRPKGESNQPQHF
-	TRBV11-3	few	TRBJ2-5	TGTGCCAGCAGCTTTGGCCGCCACCCCCAAAAGACCCAGTACTTC	CASSFGRHPQKTQYF
TRBD1	TRBV5-1	many	TRBJ2-4	TGCGCCAGCAGCCCCGGGACAGATAACATTCAGTACTTC	CASSPGTDNIQYF
-	TRBV6-5	-	TRBJ1-1	TGTGCCAGCAGTTACTCGATGGAGGCCTCGAACACTGAAGCTTTCTTT	CASSYSMEASNTEAFF
-	TRBV12-3/TRBV12-4	few	TRBJ1-1	TGTGCCAGCAGCCCCATCTACGGGAGAACTGAAGCTTTCTTT	CASSPIYGRTEAFF
TRBD2	TRBV20-1	few	TRBJ2-5	TGCAGTGCTAGCGGACTAGCGGGAGTACAGACCCAGTACTTC	CSASGLAGVQTQYF
-	TRBV5-1	-	TRBJ2-4	TGCGCCAGCAGCTTGTACAGGGATACCAAAAACATTCAGTACTTC	CASSLYRDTKNIQYF